The TCR beta chain described here comes from a study of blood T cell repertoires in COVID-19. Produced via immunoSEQ multiplex PCR; TCRdb's table is partial and in-frame only. This table has around 93,000 clones, approximately 80% appearing once. Germline-derived CDR1 and CDR2 are SGHRS and YFSETQ. CDR3 size: 12 residues. V lost 5 bases and J lost 6, with 12 bases in between. The V call is TRBV5-1, the J call TRBJ2-7; a weak D match, TRBD1 (6 bases). Sequencing was performed on peripheral blood. The TCR was taken from a man aged 60 to 69 with acute or convalescent COVID-19. DNA of the CDR3: TGCGCCAGCAGTGTACAGGGCACCGAGCAGTACTTC. Amino acid sequence: CASSVQGTEQYF.